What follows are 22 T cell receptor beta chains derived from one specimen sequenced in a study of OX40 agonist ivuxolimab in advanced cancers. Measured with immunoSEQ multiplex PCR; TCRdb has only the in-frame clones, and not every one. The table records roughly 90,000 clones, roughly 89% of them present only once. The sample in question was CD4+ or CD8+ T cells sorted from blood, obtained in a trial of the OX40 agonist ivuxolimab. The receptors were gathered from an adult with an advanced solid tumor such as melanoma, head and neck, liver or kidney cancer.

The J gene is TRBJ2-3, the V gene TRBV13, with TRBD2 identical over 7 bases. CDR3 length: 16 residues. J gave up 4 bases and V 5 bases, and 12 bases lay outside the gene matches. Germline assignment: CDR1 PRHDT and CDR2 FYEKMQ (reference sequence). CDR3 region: CASSIFSGRPPDTQYF. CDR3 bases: TGTGCCAGCAGCATCTTTTCCGGGAGGCCGCCAGATACGCAGTATTTT.

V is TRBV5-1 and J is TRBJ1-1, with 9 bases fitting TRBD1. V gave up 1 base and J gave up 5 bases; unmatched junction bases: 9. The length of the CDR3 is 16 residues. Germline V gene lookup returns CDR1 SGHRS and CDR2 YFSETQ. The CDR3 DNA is TGCGCCAGCAGCTTGAATACCGGGACAGGGTATACTGAAGCTTTCTTT. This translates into CASSLNTGTGYTEAFF. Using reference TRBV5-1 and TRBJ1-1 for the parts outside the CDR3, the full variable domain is KAGVTQTPRYLIKTRGQQVTLSCSPISGHRSVSWYQQTPGQGLQFLFEYFSETQRNKGNFPGRFSGRQFSNSRSEMNVSTLELGDSALYLCASSLNTGTGYTEAFFGQGTRLTVV.

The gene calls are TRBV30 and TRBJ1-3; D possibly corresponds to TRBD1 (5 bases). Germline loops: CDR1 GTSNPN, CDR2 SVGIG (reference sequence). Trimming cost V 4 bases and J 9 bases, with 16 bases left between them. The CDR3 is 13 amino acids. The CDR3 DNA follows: TGTGCCTGGACACCCCGGGGCAGATTCACCATATATTTT. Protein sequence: CAWTPRGRFTIYF.

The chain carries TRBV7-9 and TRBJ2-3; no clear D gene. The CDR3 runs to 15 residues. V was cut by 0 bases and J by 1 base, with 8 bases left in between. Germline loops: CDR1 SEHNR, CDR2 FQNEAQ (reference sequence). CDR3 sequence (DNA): TGTGCCAGCAGCTTAGCTAGGCGAGGCACAGATACGCAGTATTTT. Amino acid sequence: CASSLARRGTDTQYF.

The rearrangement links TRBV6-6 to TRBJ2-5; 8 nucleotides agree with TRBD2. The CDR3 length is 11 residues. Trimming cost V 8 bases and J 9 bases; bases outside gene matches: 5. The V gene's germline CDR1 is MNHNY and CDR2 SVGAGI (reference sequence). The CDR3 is CASGAGRAQYF. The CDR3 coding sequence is TGTGCCAGCGGCGCCGGGAGGGCCCAGTACTTC.

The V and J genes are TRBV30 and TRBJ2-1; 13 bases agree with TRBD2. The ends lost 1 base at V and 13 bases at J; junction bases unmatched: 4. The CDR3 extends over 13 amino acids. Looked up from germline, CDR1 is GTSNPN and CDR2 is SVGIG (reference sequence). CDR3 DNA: TGTGCCTGGAGTGGACTAGCGGGAGGTTTTCAGTTCTTC. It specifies CAWSGLAGGFQFF.

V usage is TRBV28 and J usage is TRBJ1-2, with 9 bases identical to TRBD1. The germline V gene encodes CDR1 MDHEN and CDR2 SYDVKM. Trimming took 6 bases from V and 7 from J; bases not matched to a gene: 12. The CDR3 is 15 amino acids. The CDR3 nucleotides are TGTGCCAGCAGCCTTCCGGGACAGGGCCTTGGTGGCTACACCTTC. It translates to CASSLPGQGLGGYTF.

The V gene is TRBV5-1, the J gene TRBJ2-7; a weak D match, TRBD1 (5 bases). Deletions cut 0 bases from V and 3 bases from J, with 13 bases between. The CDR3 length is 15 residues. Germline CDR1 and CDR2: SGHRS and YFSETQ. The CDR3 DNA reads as TGCGCCAGCAGCTTGGGGGGCGTTTTGAACTACGAGCAGTACTTC. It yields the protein CASSLGGVLNYEQYF.

The CDR3 DNA is TGTGCCAGCAGCACAAAAAACAGGGTAGAGACCCAGTACTTC. It codes for CASSTKNRVETQYF. V usage is TRBV7-3 and J usage is TRBJ2-5, with a weak D call TRBD1 (6 bases). CDR1 is SGHTA, CDR2 FQGTGA, per germline. Trimming removed 5 bases from V and 4 bases from J, with 14 bases in between. CDR3 length: 14 residues.

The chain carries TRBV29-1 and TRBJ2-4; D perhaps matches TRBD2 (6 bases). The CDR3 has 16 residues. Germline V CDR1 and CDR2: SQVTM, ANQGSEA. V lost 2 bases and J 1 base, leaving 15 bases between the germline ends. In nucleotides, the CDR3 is TGCAGCGTTGAACAGGGAGGTTTAGAGGCCAAAAACATTCAGTACTTC. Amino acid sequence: CSVEQGGLEAKNIQYF.

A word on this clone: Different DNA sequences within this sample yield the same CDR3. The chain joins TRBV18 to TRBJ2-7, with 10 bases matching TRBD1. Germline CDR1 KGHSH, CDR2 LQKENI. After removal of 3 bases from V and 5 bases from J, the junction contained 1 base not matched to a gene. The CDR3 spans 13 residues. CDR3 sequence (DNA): TGTGCCAGCTCACCTGGACAGGGGGACGAGCAGTACTTC. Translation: CASSPGQGDEQYF.

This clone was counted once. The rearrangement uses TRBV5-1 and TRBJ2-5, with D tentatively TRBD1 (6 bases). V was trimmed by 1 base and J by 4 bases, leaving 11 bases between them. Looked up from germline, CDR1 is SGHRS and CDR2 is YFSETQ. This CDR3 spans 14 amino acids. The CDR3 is CASSLSARGETQYF. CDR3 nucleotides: TGCGCCAGCAGCTTGAGCGCCAGGGGAGAGACCCAGTACTTC.

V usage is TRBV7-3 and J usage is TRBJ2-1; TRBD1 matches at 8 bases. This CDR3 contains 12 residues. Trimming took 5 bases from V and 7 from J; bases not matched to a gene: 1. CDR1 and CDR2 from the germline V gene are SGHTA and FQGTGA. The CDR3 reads CASSNRGNEQFF. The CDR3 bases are TGTGCCAGCAGCAACAGGGGGAATGAGCAGTTCTTC.

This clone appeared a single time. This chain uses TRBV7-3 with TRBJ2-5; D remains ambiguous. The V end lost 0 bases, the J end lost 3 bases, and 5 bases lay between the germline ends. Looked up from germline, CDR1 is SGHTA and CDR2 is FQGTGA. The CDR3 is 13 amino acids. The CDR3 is CASSLTLEETQYF. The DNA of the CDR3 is TGTGCCAGCAGCTTAACGTTGGAAGAGACCCAGTACTTC. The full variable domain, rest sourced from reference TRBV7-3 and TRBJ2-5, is GAGVSQTPSNKVTEKGKYVELRCDPISGHTALYWYRQSLGQGPEFLIYFQGTGAADDSGLPNDRFFAVRPEGSVSTLKIQRTERGDSAVYLCASSLTLEETQYFGPGTRLLVL.

CDR3 coding DNA: TGTGCCAGCAGCTCACCTAACAGAGAGACGCAGTATTTT. Amino acids: CASSSPNRETQYF. This chain uses TRBV9 with TRBJ2-3; D gene ambiguous. This CDR3 region has 13 residues. Germline V lookup: CDR1 SGDLS, CDR2 YYNGEE. Trimming removed 4 bases at V and 9 bases at J, with 15 bases between.

CDR3 in amino acids: CSVDRGNTEAFF. CDR3 nucleotides: TGCAGCGTGGACAGGGGGAACACTGAAGCTTTCTTT. The J gene is TRBJ1-1, the V gene TRBV29-1, with 9 nucleotides matching TRBD1. Unmatched junction bases numbered 0, after V lost 6 bases and J lost 1 base. This CDR3 spans 12 amino acids. Germline V lookup: CDR1 SQVTM, CDR2 ANQGSEA. Full variable domain (missing parts from reference TRBV29-1 and TRBJ1-1): SAVISQKPSRDICQRGTSLTIQCQVDSQVTMMFWYRQQPGQSLTLIATANQGSEATYESGFVIDKFPISRPNLTFSTLTVSNMSPEDSSIYLCSVDRGNTEAFFGQGTRLTVV.

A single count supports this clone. In nucleotides, the CDR3 is TGCGCCAGCAGCCAAGGAACGGACAGCAATCAGCCCCAGCATTTT. This translates into CASSQGTDSNQPQHF. The rearrangement joins TRBV4-3 to TRBJ1-5, with D uncertain. Germline loops: CDR1 LGHNA, CDR2 YSLEER. The V gene lost 1 base and the J gene lost 1 base, with 8 bases spanning the gap. The CDR3 consists of 15 residues.

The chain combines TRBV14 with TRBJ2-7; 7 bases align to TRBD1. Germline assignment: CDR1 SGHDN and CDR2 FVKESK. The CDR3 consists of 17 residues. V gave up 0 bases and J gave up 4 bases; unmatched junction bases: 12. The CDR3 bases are TGTGCCAGCAGCCAAGATGACGCCACAGGGGAACGATACGAGCAGTACTTC. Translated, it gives CASSQDDATGERYEQYF.

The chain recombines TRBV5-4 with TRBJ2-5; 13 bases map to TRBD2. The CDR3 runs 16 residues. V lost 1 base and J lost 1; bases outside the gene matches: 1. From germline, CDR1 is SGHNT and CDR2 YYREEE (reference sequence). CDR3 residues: CASSLRTSGGQETQYF. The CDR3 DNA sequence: TGTGCCAGCAGCTTGAGGACTAGCGGGGGCCAAGAGACCCAGTACTTC.

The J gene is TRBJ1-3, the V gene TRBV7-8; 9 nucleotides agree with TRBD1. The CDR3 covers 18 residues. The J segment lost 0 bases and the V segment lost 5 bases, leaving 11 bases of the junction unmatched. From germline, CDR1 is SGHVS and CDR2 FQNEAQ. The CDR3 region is CASSRDRVVGISGNTIYF. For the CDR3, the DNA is TGTGCCAGCAGCAGGGACAGGGTCGTAGGGATCTCTGGAAACACCATATATTTT.

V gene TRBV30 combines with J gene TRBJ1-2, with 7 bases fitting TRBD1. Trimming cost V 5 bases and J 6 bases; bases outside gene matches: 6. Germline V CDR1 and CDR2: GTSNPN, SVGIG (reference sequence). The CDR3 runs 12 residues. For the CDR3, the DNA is TGTGCCTGGTCGACAGGGTCGGATGGCTACACCTTC. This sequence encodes CAWSTGSDGYTF.

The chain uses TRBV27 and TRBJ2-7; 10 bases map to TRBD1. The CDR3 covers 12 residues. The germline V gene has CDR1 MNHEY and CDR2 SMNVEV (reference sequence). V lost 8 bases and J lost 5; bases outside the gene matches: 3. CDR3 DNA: TGTGCCAGCGTGGACAGGGGGAACGAGCAGTACTTC. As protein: CASVDRGNEQYF.